This T cell receptor beta chain came from a study of early T cells in non-severe SARS-CoV-2 infection. This clonotype was recorded many times. This CDR3 is 15 amino acids long. Between the trimmed V and J ends, which lost 5 bases and 2 bases, there was a span of 16 bases. Per germline, CDR1 SNHLY and CDR2 FYNNEI. MiXCR, run by TCRdb on the 5' RACE reads, gives a single entry per CDR3 protein. The table records about 61,000 distinct CDR3 sequences, roughly 10% of them present only once. The specimen sequenced was whole blood. This clonotype was sampled from an adult who was a healthcare worker with PCR-confirmed SARS-CoV-2 infection or an uninfected control (not recorded which). The chain employs TRBV2 and TRBJ2-7, with D perhaps TRBD1 (6 bases). The CDR3 is CASSSGQGPAYEQYF. The CDR3 coding sequence is TGTGCCAGCAGTTCGGGTCAGGGGCCGGCCTACGAGCAGTACTTC.